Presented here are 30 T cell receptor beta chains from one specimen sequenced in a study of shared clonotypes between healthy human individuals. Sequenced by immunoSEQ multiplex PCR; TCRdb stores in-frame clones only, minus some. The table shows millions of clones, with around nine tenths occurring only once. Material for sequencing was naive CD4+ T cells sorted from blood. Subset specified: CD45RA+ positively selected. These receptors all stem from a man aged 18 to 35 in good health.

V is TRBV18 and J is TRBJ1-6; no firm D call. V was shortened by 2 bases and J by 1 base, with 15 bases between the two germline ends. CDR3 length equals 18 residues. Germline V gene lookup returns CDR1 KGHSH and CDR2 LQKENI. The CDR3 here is CASSPELEPDSYNSPLHF. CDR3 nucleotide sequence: TGTGCCAGCTCACCAGAGCTCGAGCCTGATTCCTATAATTCACCCCTCCACTTT. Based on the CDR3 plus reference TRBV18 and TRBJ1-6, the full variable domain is NAGVMQNPRHLVRRRGQEARLRCSPMKGHSHVYWYRQLPEEGLKFMVYLQKENIIDESGMPKERFSAEFPKEGPSILRIQQVVRGDSAAYFCASSPELEPDSYNSPLHFGNGTRLTVT.

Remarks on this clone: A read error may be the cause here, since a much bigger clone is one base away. The CDR3 loop reads CASSQDSNYGYTF. CDR3 nucleotides: TGTGCCAGCAGCCAGGACAGTAACTATGGCTACACCTTC. The chain is built from TRBV6-6 and TRBJ1-2, with D perhaps TRBD1 (6 bases). The V end lost 6 bases, the J end lost 1 base, and 9 bases lay between the germline ends. The CDR3 covers 13 residues. The germline CDR1 and CDR2 sequences are MNHNY and SVGAGI (reference sequence).

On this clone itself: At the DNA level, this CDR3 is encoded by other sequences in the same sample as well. CDR3 protein: CASSPGSYNSPLHF. Here the CDR3 DNA reads TGTGCCAGCAGTCCGGGCTCCTATAATTCACCCCTCCACTTT. The V call is TRBV6-5, the J call TRBJ1-6, with D unresolved. The V and J ends lost 5 bases and 0 bases respectively, with 5 bases between them. The CDR3 consists of 14 residues. From germline, CDR1 is MNHEY and CDR2 SVGAGI.

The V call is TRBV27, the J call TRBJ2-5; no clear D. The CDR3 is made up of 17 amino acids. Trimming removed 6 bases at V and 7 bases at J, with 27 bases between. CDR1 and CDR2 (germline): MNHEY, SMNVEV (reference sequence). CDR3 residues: CASSSPILSGSLGTQYF. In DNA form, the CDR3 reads TGTGCCAGCAGCTCACCAATACTCTCCGGGTCCCTGGGGACCCAGTACTTC.

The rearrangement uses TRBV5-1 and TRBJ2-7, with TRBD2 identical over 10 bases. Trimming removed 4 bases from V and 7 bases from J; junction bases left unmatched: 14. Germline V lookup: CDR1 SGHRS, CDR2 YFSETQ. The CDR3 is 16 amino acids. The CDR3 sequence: CASSQYASGGAGEQYF. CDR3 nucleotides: TGCGCCAGCAGCCAATATGCCAGCGGGGGGGCCGGGGAGCAGTACTTC.

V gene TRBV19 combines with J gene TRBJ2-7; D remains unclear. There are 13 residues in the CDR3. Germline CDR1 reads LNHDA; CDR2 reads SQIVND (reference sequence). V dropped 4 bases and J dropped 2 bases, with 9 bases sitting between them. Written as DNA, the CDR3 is TGTGCCAGTAGTAAATCACGACCCTACGAGCAGTACTTC. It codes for CASSKSRPYEQYF. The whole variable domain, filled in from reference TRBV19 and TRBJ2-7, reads DGGITQSPKYLFRKEGQNVTLSCEQNLNHDAMYWYRQDPGQGLRLIYYSQIVNDFQKGDIAEGYSVSREKKESFPLTVTSAQKNPTAFYLCASSKSRPYEQYFGPGTRLTVT.

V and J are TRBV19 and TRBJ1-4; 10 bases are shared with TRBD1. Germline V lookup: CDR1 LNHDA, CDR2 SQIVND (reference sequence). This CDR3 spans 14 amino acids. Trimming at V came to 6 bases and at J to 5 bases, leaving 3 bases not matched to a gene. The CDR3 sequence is CASRPGQGNEKLFF. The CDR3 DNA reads TGTGCCAGTAGACCGGGACAGGGGAATGAAAAACTGTTTTTT.

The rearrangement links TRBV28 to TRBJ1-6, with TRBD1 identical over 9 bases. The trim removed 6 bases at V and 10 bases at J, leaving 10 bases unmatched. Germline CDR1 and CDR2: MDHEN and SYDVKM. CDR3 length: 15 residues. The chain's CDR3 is CASSRRDRVFSPLHF. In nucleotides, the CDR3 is TGTGCCAGCAGCCGCCGGGACAGGGTTTTCTCACCCCTCCACTTT.

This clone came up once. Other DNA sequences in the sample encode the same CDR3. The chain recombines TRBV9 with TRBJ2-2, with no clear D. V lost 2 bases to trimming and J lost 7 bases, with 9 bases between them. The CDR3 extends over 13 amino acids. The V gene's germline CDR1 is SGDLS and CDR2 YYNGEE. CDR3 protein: CASSVEVGGELFF. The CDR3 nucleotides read TGTGCCAGCAGCGTCGAGGTGGGCGGGGAGCTGTTTTTT. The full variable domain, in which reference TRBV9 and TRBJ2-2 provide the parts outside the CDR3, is DSGVTQTPKHLITATGQRVTLRCSPRSGDLSVYWYQQSLDQGLQFLIQYYNGEERAKGNILERFSAQQFPDLHSELNLSSLELGDSALYFCASSVEVGGELFFGEGSRLTVL.

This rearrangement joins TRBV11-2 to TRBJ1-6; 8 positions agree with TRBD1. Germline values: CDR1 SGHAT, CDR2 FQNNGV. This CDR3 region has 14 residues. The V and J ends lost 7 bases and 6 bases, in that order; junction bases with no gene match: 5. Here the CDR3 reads CASIRGLGNSPLHF. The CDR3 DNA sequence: TGTGCCAGCATCAGGGGGCTTGGTAATTCACCCCTCCACTTT. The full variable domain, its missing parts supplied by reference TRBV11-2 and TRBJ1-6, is EAGVAQSPRYKIIEKRQSVAFWCNPISGHATLYWYQQILGQGPKLLIQFQNNGVVDDSQLPKDRFSAERLKGVDSTLKIQPAKLEDSAVYLCASIRGLGNSPLHFGNGTRLTVT.

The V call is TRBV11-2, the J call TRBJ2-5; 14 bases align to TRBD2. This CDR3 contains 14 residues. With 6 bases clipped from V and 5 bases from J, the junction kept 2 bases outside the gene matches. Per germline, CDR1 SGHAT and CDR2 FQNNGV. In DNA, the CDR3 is TGTGCCAGCAGGCGGACTAGCGGGGGGGAGACCCAGTACTTC. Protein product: CASRRTSGGETQYF.

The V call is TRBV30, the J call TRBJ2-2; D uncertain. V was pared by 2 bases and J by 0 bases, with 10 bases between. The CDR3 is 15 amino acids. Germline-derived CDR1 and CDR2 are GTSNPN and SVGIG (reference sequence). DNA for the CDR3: TGTGCCTGGAGTTTGGCAGGCGCGAACACCGGGGAGCTGTTTTTT. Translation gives CAWSLAGANTGELFF.

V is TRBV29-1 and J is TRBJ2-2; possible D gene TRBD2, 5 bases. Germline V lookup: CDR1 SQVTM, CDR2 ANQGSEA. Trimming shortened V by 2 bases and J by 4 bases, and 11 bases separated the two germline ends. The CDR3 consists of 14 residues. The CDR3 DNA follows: TGCAGCGTTGAAATACAGCGGAGCACCGGGGAGCTGTTTTTT. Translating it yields CSVEIQRSTGELFF.

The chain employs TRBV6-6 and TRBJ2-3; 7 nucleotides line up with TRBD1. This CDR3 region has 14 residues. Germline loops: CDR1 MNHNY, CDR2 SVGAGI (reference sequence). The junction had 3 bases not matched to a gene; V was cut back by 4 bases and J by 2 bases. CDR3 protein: CASSLDRITDTQYF. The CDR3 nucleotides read TGTGCCAGCAGTTTGGACAGGATCACAGATACGCAGTATTTT.

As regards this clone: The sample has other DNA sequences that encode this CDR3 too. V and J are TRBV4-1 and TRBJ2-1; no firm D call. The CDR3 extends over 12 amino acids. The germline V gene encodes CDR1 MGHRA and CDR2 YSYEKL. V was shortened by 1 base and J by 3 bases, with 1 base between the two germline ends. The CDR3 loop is CASSQVYNEQFF. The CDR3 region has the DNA TGCGCCAGCAGCCAAGTCTACAATGAGCAGTTCTTC.

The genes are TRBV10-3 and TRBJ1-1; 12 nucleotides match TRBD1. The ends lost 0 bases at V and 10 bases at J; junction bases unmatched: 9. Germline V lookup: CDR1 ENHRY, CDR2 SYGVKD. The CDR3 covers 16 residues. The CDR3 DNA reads TGTGCCATCAGTGAGTCAGAGGGACAGGGGGCACGCCGAGCTTTCTTT. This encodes CAISESEGQGARRAFF.

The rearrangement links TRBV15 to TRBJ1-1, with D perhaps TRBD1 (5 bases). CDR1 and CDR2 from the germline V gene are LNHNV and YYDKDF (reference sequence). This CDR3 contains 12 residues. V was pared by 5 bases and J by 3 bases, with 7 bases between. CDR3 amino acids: CATSEGYTEAFF. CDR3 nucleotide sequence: TGTGCCACCAGCGAGGGGTACACTGAAGCTTTCTTT.

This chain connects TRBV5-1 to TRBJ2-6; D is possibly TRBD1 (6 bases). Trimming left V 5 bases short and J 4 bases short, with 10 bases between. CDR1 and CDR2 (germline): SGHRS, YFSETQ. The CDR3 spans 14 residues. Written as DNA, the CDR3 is TGCGCCAGCAGAGCAGGGACAGGGGCCAACGTCCTGACTTTC. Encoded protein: CASRAGTGANVLTF.

CDR3 loop: CASSQDGWREAFF. CDR3 nucleotide sequence: TGCGCCAGCAGCCAAGATGGATGGCGAGAAGCTTTCTTT. This rearrangement joins TRBV4-3 to TRBJ1-1, with no clear D. Germline V gene lookup returns CDR1 LGHNA and CDR2 YSLEER. Trimming cost V 0 bases and J 8 bases, with 10 bases left between them. CDR3 size: 13 residues.

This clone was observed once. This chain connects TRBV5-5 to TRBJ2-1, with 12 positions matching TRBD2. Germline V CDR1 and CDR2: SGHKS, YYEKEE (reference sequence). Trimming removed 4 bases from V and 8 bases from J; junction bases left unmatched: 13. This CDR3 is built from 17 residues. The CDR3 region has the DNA TGTGCCAGCAGCCGACGGGCTAGCGGGAGGGCCGGGGATGAGCAGTTCTTC. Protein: CASSRRASGRAGDEQFF.

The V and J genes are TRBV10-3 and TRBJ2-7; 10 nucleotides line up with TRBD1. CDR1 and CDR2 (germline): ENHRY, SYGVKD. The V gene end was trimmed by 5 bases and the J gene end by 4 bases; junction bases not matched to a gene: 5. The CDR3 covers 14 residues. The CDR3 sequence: CAISRQGAGYEQYF. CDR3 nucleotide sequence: TGTGCCATCAGTCGACAGGGGGCGGGGTACGAGCAGTACTTC.

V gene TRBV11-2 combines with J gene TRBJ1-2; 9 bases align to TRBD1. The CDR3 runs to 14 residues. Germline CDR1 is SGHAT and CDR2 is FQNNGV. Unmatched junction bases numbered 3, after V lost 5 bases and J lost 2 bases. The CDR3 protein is CASSLGTGNYGYTF. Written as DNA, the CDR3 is TGTGCCAGCAGCCTAGGGACAGGGAACTATGGCTACACCTTC.

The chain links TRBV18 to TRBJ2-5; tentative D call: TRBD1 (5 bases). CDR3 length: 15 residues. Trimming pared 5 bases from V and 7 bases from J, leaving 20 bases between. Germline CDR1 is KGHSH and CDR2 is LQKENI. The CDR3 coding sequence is TGTGCCAGCTCATCAGGAACTCAGGGTCGGGTGACCCAGTACTTC. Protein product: CASSSGTQGRVTQYF.

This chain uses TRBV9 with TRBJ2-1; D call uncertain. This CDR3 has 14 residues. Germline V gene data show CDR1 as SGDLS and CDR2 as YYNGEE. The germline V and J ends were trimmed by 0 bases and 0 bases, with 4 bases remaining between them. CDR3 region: CASSVDASYNEQFF. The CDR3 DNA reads TGTGCCAGCAGCGTAGATGCCTCCTACAATGAGCAGTTCTTC.

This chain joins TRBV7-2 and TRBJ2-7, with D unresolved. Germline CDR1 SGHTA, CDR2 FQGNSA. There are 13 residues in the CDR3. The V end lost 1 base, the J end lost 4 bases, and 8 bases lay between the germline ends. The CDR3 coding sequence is TGTGCCAGCAGCTTAGGGATTGCGTACGAGCAGTACTTC. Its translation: CASSLGIAYEQYF.

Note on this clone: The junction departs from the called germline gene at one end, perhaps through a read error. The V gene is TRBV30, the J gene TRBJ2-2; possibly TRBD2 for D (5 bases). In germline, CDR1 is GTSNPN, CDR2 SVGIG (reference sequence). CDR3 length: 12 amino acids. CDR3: CAWSDTGPEVFF. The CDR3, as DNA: TGTGCCTGGAGTGATACCGGACCGGAGGTGTTTTTT.

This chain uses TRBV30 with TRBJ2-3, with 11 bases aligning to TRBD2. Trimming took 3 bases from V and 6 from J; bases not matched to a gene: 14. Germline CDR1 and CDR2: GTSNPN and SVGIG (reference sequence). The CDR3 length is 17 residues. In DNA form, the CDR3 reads TGTGCCTGGAGCCTCTCCTTCACTAGCGGGAGTATTGATACGCAGTATTTT. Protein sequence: CAWSLSFTSGSIDTQYF. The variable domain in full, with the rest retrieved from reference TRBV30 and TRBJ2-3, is SQTIHQWPATLVQPVGSPLSLECTVEGTSNPNLYWYRQAAGRGLQLLFYSVGIGQISSEVPQNLSASRPQDRQFILSSKKLLLSDSGFYLCAWSLSFTSGSIDTQYFGPGTRLTVL.

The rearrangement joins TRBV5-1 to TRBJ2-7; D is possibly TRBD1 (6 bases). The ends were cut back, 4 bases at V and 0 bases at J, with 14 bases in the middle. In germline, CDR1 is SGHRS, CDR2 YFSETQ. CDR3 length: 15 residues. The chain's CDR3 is CASSPEGVSSYEQYF. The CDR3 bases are TGCGCCAGCAGCCCCGAGGGGGTCAGCTCCTACGAGCAGTACTTC. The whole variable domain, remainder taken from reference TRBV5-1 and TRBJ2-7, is KAGVTQTPRYLIKTRGQQVTLSCSPISGHRSVSWYQQTPGQGLQFLFEYFSETQRNKGNFPGRFSGRQFSNSRSEMNVSTLELGDSALYLCASSPEGVSSYEQYFGPGTRLTVT.

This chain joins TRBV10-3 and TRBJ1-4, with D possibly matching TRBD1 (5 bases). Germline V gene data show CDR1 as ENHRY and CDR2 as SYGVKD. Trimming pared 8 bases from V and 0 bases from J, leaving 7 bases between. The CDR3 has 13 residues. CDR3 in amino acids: CAIGGPTNEKLFF. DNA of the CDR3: TGTGCCATCGGGGGACCAACTAATGAAAAACTGTTTTTT.

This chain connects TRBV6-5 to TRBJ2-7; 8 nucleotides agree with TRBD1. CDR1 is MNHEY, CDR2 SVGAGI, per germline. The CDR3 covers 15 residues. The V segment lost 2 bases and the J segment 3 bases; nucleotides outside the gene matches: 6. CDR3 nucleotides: TGTGCCAGCAGTTACATTGCGACAGGGGACTACGAGCAGTACTTC. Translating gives CASSYIATGDYEQYF.